This T cell receptor beta chain was retrieved from a study of Ad26.COV2.S vaccination and SARS-CoV-2 variants. Looking at the study overall: The donor was enrolled in the Ad26.COV2.S arm of the COV1001 trial. Ad26.COV2.S was injected intramuscularly once or twice, 56 days apart.

This clone was observed a single time. Clones were read by immunoSEQ multiplex PCR, and TCRdb kept only the in-frame ones, dropping some. Among 200,000 to 300,000 clones listed, roughly nine tenths were seen once. Germline lookup yields CDR1 KGHSH and CDR2 LQKENI. With V trimmed by 4 bases and J by 1 base, 6 bases remained unmatched. The CDR3 extends over 17 amino acids. Indicated treatment: some 20 received Ad26.COV2.S at low or high dose, single or two shots; about 5 received placebo; per-sample allocation not given. Collection of the samples took place on day 63 after the first injection of vaccine or placebo. Boston supplied an adult donor aged 18-55 years. Ad26 vector vaccine expressed Wuhan-strain SARS-CoV-2 spike.

The material sequenced was peripheral blood, taken in a trial of Ad26.COV2.S vaccine versus placebo. V gene TRBV18 combines with J gene TRBJ2-7; 14 bases match TRBD2. The sequence was obtained from a person aged 18 to 65 who received the Ad26.COV2.S COVID-19 vaccine or a placebo. The CDR3 protein is CASSLGTSGGLSYEQYF. DNA for the CDR3: TGTGCCAGCTCACTCGGGACTAGCGGGGGTCTTTCCTACGAGCAGTACTTC.